This TCR beta chain was profiled in a study of blood T cell repertoires in COVID-19 (dated by TCRdb to about 2020). General notes on the study: Collaborator samples came from the United States, Italy and Spain and covered acute and convalescent phases of COVID-19. The repertoires were released in a freely available public database meant as a resource for research on the immune response to SARS-CoV-2. A de-identified subject ID, COVID-19 status, age in years and sex were almost always included in the sample metadata. The dataset comprised deeply sampled blood TCRbeta repertoires from subjects exposed to, actively infected with, or recovered from COVID-19. The material from the prospective study consisted of cDNA or gDNA derived from T cells, B-cell-depleted T cells, or PBMCs. Where HLA class I and class II types were available, the types were taken from metadata supplied by the sample provider, not from assay-based typing. Samples came from the ongoing ImmuneRACE study (first 160 participants) plus 1,254 subjects from 6 global collaborators.

Note on this clone: The antigen this receptor binds is unknown. It has no much larger one-base neighbor in the sample; base qualities were not kept.

Points the paper makes about the study in general: How much clinical and demographic metadata was included differed by source and by participant, and the metadata was provided uncurated.

The immunoSEQ Assay, a bias-controlled multiplex PCR, was used to amplify TCRbeta CDR3 regions from genomic DNA. In the source study's methods: Within the assay, amplification of reference gene primers was used to estimate how many nucleated cells each sample contained. To quantify the absolute abundance of each unique TCRbeta CDR3 rearrangement, sequence reads were collapsed and filtered. For each sample, productive Simpson clonality was calculated as the square root of Simpson's diversity index across productive rearrangements. TCRdb carries this immuneACCESS record with in-frame sequences only. Its versions omit some clonotypes, under half of them owing to an unresolved V gene in the studies checked, with the rest unexplained. V, J and clone size are taken as reported in that table, and D and trimming were inferred from the DNA itself. A total of about 110,000 clones appear in this sample, over 60% of them only once. The biggest ten clones account for 3.8% of the sample.

Trimming at the junction amounts to 3 bases on V and 0 bases on J, and the germline ends lie 11 bases apart. The germline V gene gives CDR1 as WSHSY and CDR2 as SAAADI. The CDR3 runs 16 residues from the cysteine to the phenylalanine. The DNA shown is the 48-base CDR3, in frame from base 1. Whole blood was collected in K2EDTA tubes by collaborating institutions according to the institutions' own protocols. For TCRbeta analysis, collaborator samples were shipped as frozen whole blood, as isolated PBMCs, or as DNA extracted from either sample type. Source material: peripheral blood. This TCR was recovered from a woman older than 75 with acute or convalescent COVID-19. The rearranged segments are TRBV10-2 and TRBJ2-2; possibly the D gene is TRBD2, per 5 matching bases. In nucleotides, the sequence is TGCGCCAGCAGTGAAGCGGCAGATGCGAACACCGGGGAGCTGTTTTTT. Translated, this is CASSEAADANTGELFF.